The clone carrying this T cell receptor beta chain was detected many times. Per the authors' pipeline: In papillary thyroid cancer, a distant-metastasis classifier was built using CDR3 differences across clinicopathological groups. Via MiXCR, TCRdb re-called the PCR reads. TCRdb, rather than the study authors, made the V and J calls. The sample has about 24,000 clones, about 17% seen once; the top ten hold 2.5% to 3%. These data belong to a study of metastatic and nonmetastatic thyroid tumors. Looked up from germline, CDR1 is GTSNPN and CDR2 is SVGIG (reference sequence). This CDR3 has 13 amino acids. The V end was cut by 1 base, the J end by 6 bases, with 7 bases between. Ahead of thyroid surgery, no patient had received treatment of any kind.

This clonotype was obtained from a male donor with papillary thyroid cancer or a benign thyroid nodule (not recorded which). Some clones in this sample may be carry-over from other donors' samples. The sequencing sample was made of adjacent normal tissue. The V and J genes are TRBV30 and TRBJ1-6; D uncertain. DNA for the CDR3: TGTGCCTGGAGTGAGGGTTTTAATTCACCCCTCCACTTT. This codes for CAWSEGFNSPLHF.